One and the same sample provided the 30 T cell receptor beta chains below, sequenced in a study of monozygotic twins with cystic fibrosis. The protocol was immunoSEQ multiplex PCR, while the TCRdb copy is restricted to in-frame clones and leaves out a portion. This table holds over 25,000 clones, 92% found once. Source material: blood. The receptors come from a girl aged 2 to 10 with cystic fibrosis.

The chain combines TRBV6-1 with TRBJ1-5; D ambiguous. The CDR3 is made up of 14 amino acids. V was clipped by 2 bases and J by 6 bases, with 11 bases between them. Germline V lookup: CDR1 MNHNS, CDR2 SASEGT. The CDR3 protein is CASSETNSGQPQHF. The CDR3 nucleotides read TGTGCCAGCAGTGAAACCAATAGTGGTCAGCCCCAGCATTTT.

J is TRBJ1-2 and V is TRBV6-1; TRBD1 matches at 7 bases. V lost 3 bases and J lost 4; bases outside the gene matches: 14. The CDR3 sequence is 17 residues long. Germline CDR1 and CDR2: MNHNS and SASEGT. The CDR3: CASSDGPQPTGIYGYTF. The DNA for the CDR3 is TGTGCCAGCAGTGACGGTCCTCAACCGACAGGGATCTATGGCTACACCTTC.

The chain combines TRBV14 with TRBJ2-3; D gene unclear. V lost 3 bases to trimming and J lost 0 bases, with 10 bases between them. This CDR3 region has 15 residues. Germline V gene data show CDR1 as SGHDN and CDR2 as FVKESK. The CDR3 region is CASSQTAVSTDTQYF. The CDR3 DNA reads TGTGCCAGCAGCCAGACGGCGGTGAGCACAGATACGCAGTATTTT.

This rearrangement joins TRBV18 to TRBJ1-1; a weak D match, TRBD1 (5 bases). The ends were cut back, 4 bases at V and 8 bases at J, with 11 bases in the middle. Germline-derived CDR1 and CDR2 are KGHSH and LQKENI. CDR3 length: 12 amino acids. This CDR3 reads CASSRDDSEAFF. DNA of the CDR3: TGTGCCAGCTCACGGGACGACTCCGAAGCTTTCTTT.

The chain has TRBV10-3 and TRBJ1-1; unclear D gene. There are 12 residues in the CDR3. The germline gives CDR1 ENHRY, CDR2 SYGVKD. V was pared by 11 bases and J by 4 bases, with 14 bases between. The CDR3: CAARGGSTEAFF. For the CDR3, the DNA is TGTGCCGCCCGTGGAGGGAGCACTGAAGCTTTCTTT.

This chain joins TRBV30 and TRBJ1-1, with 7 bases identical to TRBD1. The germline V gene encodes CDR1 GTSNPN and CDR2 SVGIG (reference sequence). The CDR3 is 15 residues long. The V gene end was trimmed by 1 base and the J gene end by 4 bases; junction bases not matched to a gene: 9. CDR3 sequence reads: CAWSGETGAGTEAFF. The CDR3 bases are TGTGCCTGGAGTGGGGAAACAGGGGCGGGCACTGAAGCTTTCTTT.

The gene calls are TRBV9 and TRBJ1-2, with D unresolved. The CDR3 length is 11 residues. The germline V gene has CDR1 SGDLS and CDR2 YYNGEE. V was trimmed by 10 bases and J by 10 bases, leaving 17 bases between them. CDR3 sequence (DNA): TGTGCCCGGCTAGGGTTTGACGTCTACACCTTC. Its translation is CARLGFDVYTF. The full variable domain, rest sourced from reference TRBV9 and TRBJ1-2, is DSGVTQTPKHLITATGQRVTLRCSPRSGDLSVYWYQQSLDQGLQFLIQYYNGEERAKGNILERFSAQQFPDLHSELNLSSLELGDSALYFCARLGFDVYTFGSGTRLTVV.

V usage is TRBV19 and J usage is TRBJ1-2; 8 bases are shared with TRBD1. This CDR3 spans 14 amino acids. Trimming at V came to 5 bases and at J to 4 bases, leaving 6 bases not matched to a gene. Per the germline V gene, CDR1 is LNHDA and CDR2 is SQIVND (reference sequence). The CDR3 spells CASSYIGTGYGYTF. The CDR3 nucleotides are TGTGCCAGTAGTTATATCGGGACAGGCTATGGCTACACCTTC.

The V and J genes are TRBV6-1 and TRBJ1-6; maybe TRBD1 (6 bases). This CDR3 has 16 residues. Germline assignment: CDR1 MNHNS and CDR2 SASEGT. With 4 bases removed from V and 5 bases from J, the gap between germline ends came to 15 bases. In DNA form, the CDR3 reads TGTGCCAGCAGTGGAACGGACAGTGGGGATAATTCACCCCTCCACTTT. Its translation: CASSGTDSGDNSPLHF.

V gene TRBV7-9 combines with J gene TRBJ1-1; no definite D call. This CDR3 spans 13 amino acids. Germline-derived CDR1 and CDR2 are SEHNR and FQNEAQ (reference sequence). The V end was cut by 8 bases, the J end by 1 base, with 11 bases between. CDR3 in amino acids: CASSGERNTEAFF. The CDR3 DNA reads TGTGCCAGCTCTGGGGAAAGGAACACTGAAGCTTTCTTT.

The gene calls are TRBV19 and TRBJ2-7; TRBD2 aligns across 8 bases. Germline V CDR1 and CDR2: LNHDA, SQIVND (reference sequence). This CDR3 is 15 amino acids long. After removal of 3 bases from V and 3 bases from J, the junction contained 7 bases not matched to a gene. The CDR3: CASSMSSGSLYEQYF. CDR3 coding DNA: TGTGCCAGTAGTATGTCTAGCGGGTCTCTCTACGAGCAGTACTTC.

The CDR3 loop is CASSPGQGANYGYTF. In nucleotides, the CDR3 is TGCGCCAGCAGCCCAGGACAGGGGGCTAACTATGGCTACACCTTC. The chain has TRBV5-1 and TRBJ1-2; TRBD1 matches at 10 bases. V was pared by 4 bases and J by 0 bases, with 3 bases of the junction left unmatched. This CDR3 spans 15 amino acids. Germline loops: CDR1 SGHRS, CDR2 YFSETQ.

This chain's CDR3 is CASSGTGLGQPQHF. For the CDR3, the DNA is TGCGCCAGCAGTGGAACAGGGCTGGGTCAGCCCCAGCATTTT. V usage is TRBV10-2 and J usage is TRBJ1-5, with a tentative D call TRBD1 (6 bases). Germline values: CDR1 WSHSY, CDR2 SAAADI. The V end lost 4 bases, the J end lost 6 bases, and 13 bases lay between the germline ends. CDR3 length equals 14 residues.

This sequence joins TRBV6-1 and TRBJ1-1; TRBD1 agrees at 9 bases. Trimming removed 1 base from V and 0 bases from J; junction bases left unmatched: 3. Per germline, CDR1 MNHNS and CDR2 SASEGT. The CDR3 consists of 16 residues. The CDR3 sequence is CASSEGQGGLNTEAFF. As DNA, the CDR3 is TGTGCCAGCAGTGAAGGACAGGGGGGGTTGAACACTGAAGCTTTCTTT.

This clone was detected once. A read error may account for a junction end that differs from germline. The chain has TRBV28 and TRBJ2-1; tentative D call: TRBD2 (5 bases). Per the germline V gene, CDR1 is MDHEN and CDR2 is SYDVKM. The CDR3 length is 15 residues. In nucleotides, the CDR3 is TGTGCCATCAGTGGCGCGGGCCCAATCTACAATGAGCAGTTCTTC. As protein: CAISGAGPIYNEQFF.

The chain links TRBV9 to TRBJ1-1; 8 bases align to TRBD1. Germline trimming cut 0 bases from V and 3 bases from J; bases unmatched to any gene: 10. This CDR3 comprises 17 residues. The V gene's germline CDR1 is SGDLS and CDR2 YYNGEE. The CDR3 sequence: CASSVATGGHRYTEAFF. For the CDR3, the DNA is TGTGCCAGCAGCGTAGCTACAGGGGGACACCGATACACTGAAGCTTTCTTT.

V gene TRBV30 combines with J gene TRBJ1-1; D not resolved. V shed 0 bases and J shed 2 bases, with 10 bases lying between them. Germline values: CDR1 GTSNPN, CDR2 SVGIG (reference sequence). The CDR3 spans 14 residues. CDR3 sequence reads: CAWSVQTLNTEAFF. CDR3 bases: TGTGCCTGGAGTGTACAGACGCTAAACACTGAAGCTTTCTTT.

The chain is built from TRBV7-2 and TRBJ2-5; D possibly uses TRBD1 or TRBD2 (5 bases each). CDR3 size: 14 residues. Deletions cut 5 bases from V and 2 bases from J, with 12 bases between. Germline V lookup: CDR1 SGHTA, CDR2 FQGNSA. CDR3 DNA: TGTGCCAGCAGCCCCCCGGGGCATCAAGAGACCCAGTACTTC. This encodes CASSPPGHQETQYF.

The gene calls are TRBV5-6 and TRBJ1-6; maybe TRBD1 (5 bases). The germline V and J ends were trimmed by 3 bases and 7 bases, with 14 bases remaining between them. Germline values: CDR1 SGHDT, CDR2 YYEEEE. The CDR3 has 15 residues. The CDR3 coding sequence is TGTGCCAGCAGCTGGGGGGTCTCGTGGAATTCACCCCTCCACTTT. Translated, it gives CASSWGVSWNSPLHF.

This chain joins TRBV7-2 and TRBJ1-1; the D is unclear. The CDR3 contains 13 residues. The V gene lost 4 bases and the J gene lost 0 bases, with 6 bases spanning the gap. Germline values: CDR1 SGHTA, CDR2 FQGNSA. CDR3 in DNA: TGTGCCAGCAGCTACCATCTGAACACTGAAGCTTTCTTT. Protein: CASSYHLNTEAFF.

The count of this clone is one. The chain carries TRBV10-3 and TRBJ2-4, with D possibly being TRBD1 (6 bases). This CDR3 spans 17 amino acids. CDR1 and CDR2 from the germline V gene are ENHRY and SYGVKD. The V end was cut by 0 bases, the J end by 1 base, with 13 bases between. CDR3 sequence reads: CAISESNNRVAKNIQYF. The CDR3, as DNA: TGTGCCATCAGTGAGTCGAATAACAGGGTGGCCAAAAACATTCAGTACTTC.

V gene TRBV6-1 combines with J gene TRBJ1-5; D is perhaps TRBD1 (5 bases). The CDR3 length is 14 residues. Germline assignment: CDR1 MNHNS and CDR2 SASEGT. V lost 7 bases and J 0 bases, leaving 10 bases between the germline ends. CDR3 amino acids: CASTRQHSNQPQHF. In DNA, the CDR3 is TGTGCCAGCACCAGACAGCATAGCAATCAGCCCCAGCATTTT.

The chain is built from TRBV4-2 and TRBJ1-1; possibly TRBD1 for D (6 bases). CDR1 is LGHNA, CDR2 YNFKEQ, per germline. The V and J ends lost 0 bases and 6 bases respectively, with 14 bases between them. The CDR3 covers 15 residues. This CDR3 is CASSQDQGRLAEAFF. In DNA, the CDR3 is TGTGCCAGCAGCCAAGATCAGGGGCGGTTGGCTGAAGCTTTCTTT.

J is TRBJ2-1 and V is TRBV4-3; 10 bases line up with TRBD2. CDR3 length: 18 residues. Per the germline V gene, CDR1 is LGHNA and CDR2 is YSLEER. Losses at the gene ends were 1 base for V and 3 bases for J; bases not matched to a gene: 9. The CDR3 loop reads CASSQVGYRTSGYNEQFF. The CDR3 nucleotides read TGCGCCAGCAGCCAAGTGGGATATCGGACTAGCGGCTACAATGAGCAGTTCTTC.

This clone was counted only a few times. The J gene is TRBJ2-3, the V gene TRBV19, with D tentatively TRBD2 (6 bases). Per germline, CDR1 LNHDA and CDR2 SQIVND (reference sequence). Trimming shortened V by 5 bases and J by 1 base, and 10 bases separated the two germline ends. This CDR3 has 14 amino acids. The CDR3 spells CASSEGTGTDTQYF. The CDR3 DNA sequence: TGTGCCAGTAGTGAGGGGACTGGCACAGATACGCAGTATTTT.

The count of this clone is one. The chain carries TRBV5-1 and TRBJ1-4, with D possibly matching TRBD1 (5 bases). V shed 0 bases and J shed 8 bases, with 14 bases lying between them. This CDR3 has 15 amino acids. Germline V gene data show CDR1 as SGHRS and CDR2 as YFSETQ. CDR3 DNA: TGCGCCAGCAGCTTGGGACCAGGGAGGCAGGAAAAACTGTTTTTT. Encoded protein: CASSLGPGRQEKLFF.

The chain recombines TRBV10-1 with TRBJ1-5; unclear D gene. This CDR3 region has 13 residues. V lost 4 bases, J lost 7 bases, and 11 bases lay in between. CDR1 and CDR2 (germline): WNHNN, SYGVQD (reference sequence). The CDR3, as DNA: TGCGCCAGCAGTGTAGGTTTCGAACAGCCCCAGCATTTT. Protein product: CASSVGFEQPQHF.

DNA of the CDR3: TGTGCCAGCAGTGGGGGCCCTAACTATGGCTACACCTTC. Translation gives CASSGGPNYGYTF. J is TRBJ1-2 and V is TRBV27; D perhaps matches TRBD1 (6 bases). The CDR3 has 13 amino acids. V lost 5 bases and J lost 0, with 7 bases in between. The germline gives CDR1 MNHEY, CDR2 SMNVEV (reference sequence).

V and J are TRBV20-1 and TRBJ1-4, with D perhaps matching TRBD1 (6 bases). The germline gives CDR1 DFQATT, CDR2 SNEGSKA (reference sequence). V lost 3 bases and J lost 11, with 10 bases in between. The CDR3 length is 11 residues. The CDR3 nucleotides are TGCAGTGCTAGTCGTAGGGGGAAACTGTTTTTT. This encodes CSASRRGKLFF.

The chain couples TRBV19 to TRBJ2-7; 8 bases align to TRBD1. Germline V lookup: CDR1 LNHDA, CDR2 SQIVND (reference sequence). This CDR3 spans 15 amino acids. V dropped 9 bases and J dropped 0; count of bases not matched to a gene: 10. CDR3 nucleotide sequence: TGTGCCAGCAAGGCCACGGGGACAGGCTCCTACGAGCAGTACTTC. It specifies CASKATGTGSYEQYF.